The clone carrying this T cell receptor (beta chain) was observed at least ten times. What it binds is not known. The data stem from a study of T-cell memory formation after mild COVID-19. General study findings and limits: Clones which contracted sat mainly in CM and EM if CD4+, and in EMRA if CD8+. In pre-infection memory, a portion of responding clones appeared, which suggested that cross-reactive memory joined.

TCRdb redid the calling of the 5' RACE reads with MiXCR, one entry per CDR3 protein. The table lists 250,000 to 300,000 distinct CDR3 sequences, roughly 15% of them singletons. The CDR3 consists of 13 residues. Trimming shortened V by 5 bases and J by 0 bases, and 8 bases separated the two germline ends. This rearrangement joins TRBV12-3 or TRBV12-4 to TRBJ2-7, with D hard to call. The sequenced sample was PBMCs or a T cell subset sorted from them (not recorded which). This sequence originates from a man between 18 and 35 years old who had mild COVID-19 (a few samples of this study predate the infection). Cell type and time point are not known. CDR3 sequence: CASSPDTSYEQYF. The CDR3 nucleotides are TGTGCCAGCAGTCCCGACACCTCCTACGAGCAGTACTTC.